This T cell receptor beta chain was identified during a study of cytomegalovirus exposure and HLA in healthy donors. Study results and caveats: Later on, an analysis found that several of the most significant clusters appeared to be linked to common viral pathogens, which included parvovirus B19. With high specificity and sensitivity, the classifier reportedly diagnosed cytomegalovirus status. Earlier analysis looked at TCR beta V segments, and most were productive about 90% or about 30% of the time.

Trimming took 6 bases from V and 4 from J; bases not matched to a gene: 8. Germline CDR1 reads SNHLY; CDR2 reads FYNNEI. The CDR3 loop spans 14 amino acids. PCR used 60 Vbeta primers and 13 Jbeta primers. Clones were sequenced by immunoSEQ multiplex PCR, and TCRdb holds only the in-frame ones, with some missing. The table lists more than 65,000 clones, 60% to 85% of them singletons. As to this clone: Its antigen is currently unknown.

Sequencing was performed on PBMCs. The V call is TRBV2, the J call TRBJ1-1; 7 positions agree with TRBD1. This sequence originates from a man aged 18 to 29 in good health and CMV-seropositive. The CDR3 reads CASRPTGVSTEAFF. CDR3 DNA sequence: TGTGCCAGCAGGCCCACAGGGGTGAGCACTGAAGCTTTCTTT.